This TCR beta chain emerged from a study of monozygotic twins with inflammatory bowel disease. For every sample, eight separate reactions were used to make cDNA. Two rounds of nested PCR, of about 16 and 10 cycles, were run on TCRalpha and TCRbeta cDNA. TCRdb reanalyzed the 5' RACE reads and collapses them to one entry per CDR3 protein, without DNA. This sample's clone table lists around 410,000 distinct CDR3 sequences. CDR1 is MNHNS and CDR2 is SASEGT in the germline V gene. CDR3 length: 18 residues. Concerning this clonotype: Its specificity is unknown.

Study-level results: Fewer shared clonotypes with others were found in IBD patients than in healthy twins, especially with disease activity. Healthy co-twins exceeded IBD patients in TCRbeta diversity as measured by inverse Simpson.

This sequence originates from a human donor with ulcerative colitis or Crohn's disease, or a healthy co-twin of an affected twin (not recorded which). Sequences were obtained from blood. The V call is TRBV6-1, the J call TRBJ1-4; TCRdb's assignment of TRBD1 cannot be checked, as there is no DNA. The CDR3 reads CASRGRTGGARTNEKLFF.